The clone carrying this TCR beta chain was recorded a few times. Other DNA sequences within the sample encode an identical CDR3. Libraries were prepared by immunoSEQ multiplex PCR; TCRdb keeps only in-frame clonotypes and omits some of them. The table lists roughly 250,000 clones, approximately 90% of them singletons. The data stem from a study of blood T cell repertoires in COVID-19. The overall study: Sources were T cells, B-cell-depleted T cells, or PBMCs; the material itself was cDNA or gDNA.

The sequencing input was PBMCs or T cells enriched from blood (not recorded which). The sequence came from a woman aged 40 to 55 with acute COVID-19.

CDR3 DNA sequence: TGTGCCAGCAGCTTAGGACTACCCCAAGAGACCCAGTACTTC. Protein sequence: CASSLGLPQETQYF. The rearrangement links TRBV11-2 to TRBJ2-5; weak D call: TRBD2 (5 bases). The V gene lost 1 base and the J gene lost 1 base, with 7 bases spanning the gap. The CDR3 spans 14 residues. Germline loops: CDR1 SGHAT, CDR2 FQNNGV.